The rows below give T cell receptor beta chains drawn from one sample of a study of T-cell reconstitution after alpha-beta-depleted transplantation in children. One entry per CDR3 protein, called by TCRdb with MiXCR from the PCR reads. This table holds 200,000 to 250,000 distinct CDR3 sequences, about 23% found once. This specimen consisted of PBMCs, obtained before TCRalphabeta/CD19-depleted stem cell transplant. All receptors come from a girl under 10 years old with Fanconi anemia, due to receive a stem cell transplant. Both conserved end residues are part of each CDR3. The D gene is left open where the match is weak. Clone size is stated in some rows and not others, as once, few, many or a class when expanded.

TRBJ2-2,TRBD1,once,TRBV5-5,CASSLWTGNTGELFF,TGTGCCAGCAGCTTATGGACAGGGAACACCGGGGAGCTGTTTTTT
TRBJ2-3,TRBD2,many,TRBV6-1,CASSEAASGGEDTQYF,TGTGCCAGCAGTGAAGCCGCTAGCGGAGGGGAAGATACGCAGTATTTT
TRBJ2-1,-,-,TRBV2,CASRTDYNEQFF,TGTGCCAGCAGGACAGATTACAATGAGCAGTTCTTC
TRBJ2-4,-,few,TRBV21-1,CASSTGGNIQYF,TGTGCCAGCAGCACAGGGGGCAACATTCAGTACTTC
TRBJ2-7,-,few,TRBV7-2,CASSWGGPEYF,TGTGCCAGCAGCTGGGGAGGACCCGAGTACTTC
TRBJ2-1,-,few,TRBV28,CASMYGTYNEQFF,TGTGCCAGCATGTACGGAACCTACAATGAGCAGTTCTTC
TRBJ2-1,-,few,TRBV20-1,CSARFGRNNEQFF,TGCAGTGCTAGATTTGGCAGAAACAATGAGCAGTTCTTC
TRBJ2-1,-,-,TRBV20-1,CSAFRDWFNEQFF,TGCAGTGCTTTTCGGGACTGGTTCAATGAGCAGTTCTTC
TRBJ2-1,TRBD2,-,TRBV5-4,CASSFVPTLAGSPPYNEQFF,TGTGCCAGCAGCTTCGTCCCCACCCTAGCGGGAAGCCCCCCTTACAATGAGCAGTTCTTC
TRBJ2-3,-,few,TRBV21-1,CASSKPGLAGEGTDTQYF,TGTGCCAGCAGCAAACCCGGACTAGCGGGAGAGGGCACAGATACGCAGTATTTT
TRBJ2-7,-,few,TRBV7-6,CASSLDGSGYEQYF,TGTGCCAGCAGCTTAGATGGCTCGGGGTACGAGCAGTACTTC
TRBJ2-5,TRBD2,-,TRBV12-3/TRBV12-4,CASRPSGIGGETQYF,TGTGCCAGCAGACCTAGCGGGATTGGGGGAGAGACCCAGTACTTC
TRBJ1-6,-,-,TRBV19,CASSGGRSSPLHF,TGTGCCAGTAGTGGGGGGCGAAGTTCACCCCTCCACTTT
TRBJ2-7,-,-,TRBV2,CASREYRASEQYF,TGTGCCAGCAGGGAGTACAGGGCTAGTGAGCAGTACTTC
TRBJ1-6,-,many,TRBV6-5,CASSYRGNLHF,TGTGCCAGCAGTTACCGGGGCAACCTCCACTTT
TRBJ1-2,TRBD1,many,TRBV5-1,CASSSGQGNHYGYTF,TGCGCCAGCAGCTCGGGACAGGGTAACCACTATGGCTACACCTTC
TRBJ2-1,-,-,TRBV5-1,CASSLWAISHSSYNEQFF,TGCGCCAGCAGCTTGTGGGCTATATCGCACTCATCCTACAATGAGCAGTTCTTC
TRBJ2-7,TRBD1,many,TRBV19,CASSIDLLVPGQGSYEQYF,TGTGCCAGTAGTATAGATCTACTGGTGCCGGGACAGGGCTCCTACGAGCAGTACTTC
TRBJ2-7,-,-,TRBV5-1,CASSLDTGVSYEQYF,TGCGCCAGCAGCTTGGACACGGGAGTATCGTACGAGCAGTACTTC
TRBJ2-3,TRBD2,many,TRBV6-1,CASSGLTSGSGDTQYF,TGTGCCAGCAGTGGCCTTACTAGCGGTTCAGGAGATACGCAGTATTTT
TRBJ2-5,-,many,TRBV20-1,CSARGSRETQYF,TGCAGTGCTAGGGGGTCCAGGGAGACCCAGTACTTC
TRBJ2-1,-,once,TRBV7-6,CASSLDWGAMNEQFF,TGTGCCAGCAGCTTAGATTGGGGGGCAATGAATGAGCAGTTCTTC
TRBJ1-1,-,few,TRBV28,CAGGHNTEAFF,TGTGCTGGGGGACACAACACTGAAGCTTTCTTT
TRBJ2-2,-,-,TRBV20-1,CSASRLVVNTGELFF,TGCAGTGCTAGTCGACTAGTGGTGAACACCGGGGAGCTGTTTTTT
TRBJ2-5,TRBD1,few,TRBV4-2,CASSQTGGLSTQYF,TGTGCCAGCAGCCAAACAGGGGGACTGAGTACCCAGTACTTC
TRBJ2-5,-,-,TRBV21-1,CASSRQGRRETQYF,TGTGCCAGCAGCAGACAGGGACGTAGAGAGACCCAGTACTTC
TRBJ2-2,TRBD2,-,TRBV5-1,CASTLRLAGGEGPGELFF,TGCGCAAGCACTTTGCGACTAGCGGGGGGCGAAGGTCCCGGGGAGCTGTTTTTT
TRBJ1-2,-,many,TRBV29-1,CSVDSHSYGYTF,TGCAGCGTTGATAGTCACAGCTATGGCTACACCTTC
TRBJ1-1,-,-,TRBV6-2/TRBV6-3,CASSRDGNTEAFF,TGTGCCAGCAGCCGGGACGGGAACACTGAAGCTTTCTTT
TRBJ2-7,-,-,TRBV20-1,CSAAPGPYEQYF,TGCAGTGCAGCCCCCGGGCCATACGAGCAGTACTTC
TRBJ2-5,-,-,TRBV20-1,CSAALPGGQETQYF,TGCAGTGCCGCCTTACCAGGGGGGCAAGAGACCCAGTACTTC
TRBJ2-3,TRBD2,few,TRBV12-3/TRBV12-4,CASSSSGKDTDTQYF,TGTGCCAGCAGTTCTAGCGGGAAAGACACAGATACGCAGTATTTT
TRBJ2-1,TRBD1,once,TRBV7-4,CASTLWGTGIYNEQFF,TGTGCCAGCACCCTTTGGGGGACAGGTATATACAATGAGCAGTTCTTC
TRBJ2-7,TRBD2,many,TRBV29-1,CSVEWYGRAGNEQYF,TGCAGCGTTGAATGGTACGGGAGGGCTGGGAACGAGCAGTACTTC
TRBJ2-7,-,many,TRBV29-1,CSVEDLNGYEQYF,TGCAGCGTTGAAGATCTCAACGGCTACGAGCAGTACTTC
TRBJ1-4,-,many,TRBV12-3/TRBV12-4,CASSFRDEKLFF,TGTGCCAGCAGTTTTAGAGATGAAAAACTGTTTTTT
TRBJ2-7,-,few,TRBV29-1,CSAITGYEQYF,TGCAGCGCCATCACAGGGTACGAGCAGTACTTC
TRBJ1-5,TRBD1,many,TRBV12-3/TRBV12-4,CASRGTVHNQPQHF,TGTGCCAGTCGAGGGACAGTCCACAATCAGCCCCAGCATTTT
TRBJ2-7,-,few,TRBV9,CASSDRFGGGLGEQYF,TGTGCCAGCAGCGACAGGTTTGGAGGGGGCTTGGGGGAGCAGTACTTC
TRBJ2-7,-,-,TRBV29-1,CSVEVSYEQYF,TGCAGCGTTGAAGTCTCCTACGAGCAGTACTTC
TRBJ2-7,TRBD2,once,TRBV4-2,CASSRRASGRAYEQYF,TGTGCCAGCAGCCGCCGAGCTAGCGGGCGAGCCTACGAGCAGTACTTC
TRBJ2-1,TRBD2,many,TRBV12-3/TRBV12-4,CASRPTSGYGSYNEQFF,TGTGCCAGCAGACCGACTAGCGGCTACGGCTCCTACAATGAGCAGTTCTTC
TRBJ2-1,TRBD2,many,TRBV7-3,CASSPEGTSGNYNEQFF,TGTGCCAGCAGCCCCGAGGGGACTAGCGGGAACTACAATGAGCAGTTCTTC
TRBJ1-2,TRBD1,-,TRBV7-2,CASSVIGGQGNGYTF,TGTGCCAGCAGCGTGATAGGGGGACAGGGCAATGGCTACACCTTC
TRBJ2-1,-,many,TRBV10-3,CAISESPNEQFF,TGTGCCATCAGTGAGTCCCCAAATGAGCAGTTCTTC
TRBJ2-1,TRBD1,-,TRBV2,CASGRQGSSYNEQFF,TGTGCCAGCGGGAGACAGGGCAGCTCCTACAATGAGCAGTTCTTC
TRBJ2-5,TRBD2,-,TRBV2,CASRPTSAPPPETQYF,TGTGCCAGCAGACCGACTAGCGCGCCACCCCCAGAGACCCAGTACTTC
TRBJ1-2,-,-,TRBV20-1,CSAREAAGYGYTF,TGCAGTGCTAGAGAGGCAGCTGGATATGGCTACACCTTC
TRBJ2-7,-,-,TRBV28,CASSTSSYEQYF,TGTGCCAGCAGTACAAGCTCCTACGAGCAGTACTTC